A selection of T cell receptor beta chains follows, all from one sample in a study of molecular identifiers for immune sequencing clone quantification. Each CDR3 protein gets one entry after TCRdb re-called the PCR reads with MiXCR. Of hundreds of thousands of distinct CDR3 sequences listed, less than 30% were seen once; the top ten hold 0.78%. The sequenced material came from naive CD8+ T cells from blood, with Jurkat cell RNA spiked in. The receptors stem from a human donor in good health. Some libraries in this study had Jurkat cell RNA spiked in. CDR3s include the opening cysteine and the closing phenylalanine or tryptophan. Fields, in order: clone size, D gene, V gene, J gene, CDR3 DNA, CDR3 protein. A D gene is named only where the DNA matches it firmly. Where a row states a size, it is once, few, many or the class of an expanded clone; other rows omit it.

>many|NA|TRBV2|TRBJ1-1
TGTGCCACGGATTCCAGTCGTCGAGGGGACACTGAAGCTTTCTTT
CATDSSRRGDTEAFF
>many|NA|TRBV7-2|TRBJ2-5
TGTGCCAGCAGCCCCTGGGCACAAGAGACCCAGTACTTC
CASSPWAQETQYF
>NA|TRBD2|TRBV19|TRBJ2-7
TGTGCCAGTAGAGGACTAGCGGGGACCTCCTACGAGCAGTACTTC
CASRGLAGTSYEQYF
>NA|NA|TRBV21-1|TRBJ2-7
TGTGCCAGCAGCAAATTCATTAGCGAGCAGTACTTC
CASSKFISEQYF
>NA|NA|TRBV28|TRBJ2-3
TGTGCCAGCAGTTTCGGAGGGGTAGCGGCCACAGATACGCAGTATTTT
CASSFGGVAATDTQYF
>few|TRBD2|TRBV7-9|TRBJ2-1
TGTGCCAGCAGCTTAGACGGACTAGCGGGAGTCGATGAGCAGTTCTTC
CASSLDGLAGVDEQFF
>many|TRBD1|TRBV6-1|TRBJ2-7
TGTGCCAGCAGTCTATATACCGGGACAGGGTTATACGAGCAGTACTTC
CASSLYTGTGLYEQYF
>few|TRBD1|TRBV4-1|TRBJ1-1
TGCGCCAGCAGCCAGGGACAGGAAAACACTGAAGCTTTCTTT
CASSQGQENTEAFF
>few|NA|TRBV4-3|TRBJ1-2
TGCGCCAGCAGCCAAGAGCCCCAGGGGCTGGATGGCTACGCCTTC
CASSQEPQGLDGYAF
>many|TRBD2|TRBV20-1|TRBJ2-3
TGCAGTGCTTATCCGGGACTAGCGGAGGATACGCAGTATTTT
CSAYPGLAEDTQYF
>few|NA|TRBV25-1|TRBJ2-5
TGTGCCAGCAGACGGACCTCCCAAGAGACCCAGTACTTC
CASRRTSQETQYF
>many|NA|TRBV13|TRBJ2-3
TGTGCCAGCAGCTTAGGCGTGGGGGCAGATACGCAGTATTTT
CASSLGVGADTQYF
>few|TRBD2|TRBV3-1|TRBJ2-7
TGTGCCAGCAGCACGGGACTAGCGGGGGGTTTGCACGAGCAGTACTTC
CASSTGLAGGLHEQYF
>few|NA|TRBV6-5|TRBJ2-7
TGTGCCAGCAGCCCCTTTTTGGGAATGAGGTCCTACGAGCAGTACTTC
CASSPFLGMRSYEQYF
>few|NA|TRBV7-9|TRBJ1-1
TGTGCCAGCAGCTTAGGGGTTGGGAGCACTGAAGCTTTCTTT
CASSLGVGSTEAFF
>few|NA|TRBV6-2/TRBV6-3|TRBJ2-1
TGTGCCAGCAGTCTACCCCCAATGGGGTCCTACAATGAGCAGTTCTTC
CASSLPPMGSYNEQFF
>many|NA|TRBV6-5|TRBJ2-1
TGTGCCAGCAGTTACCGCTGGACTGCCGGGCAGTTCTTC
CASSYRWTAGQFF
>NA|TRBD2|TRBV7-9|TRBJ2-7
TGTGCCAGCAGCGATAAGGGACTAGCCGTGGAGCAGTACTTC
CASSDKGLAVEQYF
>many|NA|TRBV7-9|TRBJ1-1
TGTGCCAGCAGCACCGTCCCCACCAACACTGAAGCTTTCTTT
CASSTVPTNTEAFF
>few|NA|TRBV18|TRBJ2-7
TGTGCCAGCTCACCGTCCGACAGCTACGAGCAGTACTTC
CASSPSDSYEQYF
>few|TRBD2|TRBV3-1|TRBJ2-1
TGTGCCAGCAGCCAAGCGGGACTACCATACAATGAGCAGTTCTTC
CASSQAGLPYNEQFF
>NA|TRBD2|TRBV20-1|TRBJ2-7
TGCAGTGCTAGGGTTTTGGGGGACTACTCCTACGAGCAGTACTTC
CSARVLGDYSYEQYF
>NA|TRBD2|TRBV19|TRBJ2-1
TGTGCCAGTAGTATAGGCCCAGCGGGGGGAATATACAATGAGCAGTTCTTC
CASSIGPAGGIYNEQFF
>NA|NA|TRBV6-9|TRBJ2-3
TGTGCCAGCAGTTATAGGCAGGGGTGTTGCGGCACAGATACGCAGTATTTT
CASSYRQGCCGTDTQYF
>NA|NA|TRBV29-1|TRBJ2-7
TGCAGCGTTGAAGTTGGTTTGGGTTACTCCTACGAGCGGTACTTC
CSVEVGLGYSYERYF
>few|TRBD1|TRBV6-5|TRBJ1-5
TGTGCCAGCTCAGCGTGGGACAGAGGATCCAACAATCAGCCCCAGCATTTT
CASSAWDRGSNNQPQHF
>few|TRBD2|TRBV3-1|TRBJ2-7
TGTGCCAGCAGCCAAGGGGTCGGGACTAGCGTCTACGAGCAGTACTTC
CASSQGVGTSVYEQYF
>NA|NA|TRBV21-1|TRBJ2-3
TGTGCCAGCAGCAAAGACGACAGGGCGAGCACAGATACGCAGTATTTT
CASSKDDRASTDTQYF
>many|TRBD1|TRBV6-5|TRBJ2-3
TGTGCCAGCAGTCCCGGGACAGGGGGGTGGGGAGGGGCAGATACGCAGTATTTT
CASSPGTGGWGGADTQYF
>few|NA|TRBV2|TRBJ2-2
TGTGCCAGCAAACCCACGAACACCGGGGAGCTGTTTTTT
CASKPTNTGELFF
>many|NA|TRBV6-2/TRBV6-3|TRBJ1-2
TGTGCCAGCACCGACAGCCAGCATGGCTACACCTTC
CASTDSQHGYTF
>NA|NA|TRBV27|TRBJ1-5
TGTGCCAGCAGTCGGGGATATGGGACCAATCAGCCCCAGCATTTT
CASSRGYGTNQPQHF
>many|NA|TRBV5-1|TRBJ2-5
TGCGCCAGCAGCTCGGAGGGGGCCTGGTGGGAGACCCAGTACTTC
CASSSEGAWWETQYF
>NA|NA|TRBV11-2|TRBJ2-1
TGTGCCCGCAGCGCATTAACGAAAGAGCAGTTCTTC
CARSALTKEQFF
>few|NA|TRBV12-5|TRBJ2-5
TGTGCTAGTGGTTTGGTAGAGCAAGAGACCCAGTACTTC
CASGLVEQETQYF
>few|NA|TRBV2|TRBJ2-7
TGTGCCAGCAGTGGGGAAGGGCTGGGCGAGCAGTACTTC
CASSGEGLGEQYF
>NA|NA|TRBV4-3|TRBJ2-7
TGCGCCAGCAGCCAAGATTCGCAGGGGAGCAGCTCCTACGAGCAGTACTTC
CASSQDSQGSSSYEQYF
>few|NA|TRBV27|TRBJ1-2
TGTGCCAGCAGAACGGGGCTGGCCAACTATGGCTACACCTTC
CASRTGLANYGYTF
>few|TRBD1|TRBV25-1|TRBJ2-3
TGTGCCAGCAGTGACCCGGGACAGGGGGCAATTAGCGCAGATACGCAGTATTTT
CASSDPGQGAISADTQYF
>many|NA|TRBV2|TRBJ1-1
TGTGCCAGCACCGGGGGGGGGGCTGAAGCTTTCTTT
CASTGGGAEAFF
>few|NA|TRBV9|TRBJ2-1
TGTGCCAGCAGCGTAGAAGGGGTCTCCTACAATGAGCAGTTCTTC
CASSVEGVSYNEQFF
>NA|NA|TRBV6-2/TRBV6-3|TRBJ1-2
TGTGCCAGCAGTACCGGGACACTTGATCCCTATGGCTACACCTTC
CASSTGTLDPYGYTF
>many|TRBD1|TRBV9|TRBJ1-6
TGTGCCAGCAGCGTAGGGGACAGTCATTCACCCCTCCACTTT
CASSVGDSHSPLHF
>NA|NA|TRBV11-2|TRBJ1-1
TGTGCCAGCAGCTCCCCACCGCGGGGGCGGACTGAAGCTTTCTTT
CASSSPPRGRTEAFF
>NA|NA|TRBV28|TRBJ2-7
TGTGCCAGCAGTTTACTCCGCTGGGGGTCCTACGAGCAGTACTTC
CASSLLRWGSYEQYF